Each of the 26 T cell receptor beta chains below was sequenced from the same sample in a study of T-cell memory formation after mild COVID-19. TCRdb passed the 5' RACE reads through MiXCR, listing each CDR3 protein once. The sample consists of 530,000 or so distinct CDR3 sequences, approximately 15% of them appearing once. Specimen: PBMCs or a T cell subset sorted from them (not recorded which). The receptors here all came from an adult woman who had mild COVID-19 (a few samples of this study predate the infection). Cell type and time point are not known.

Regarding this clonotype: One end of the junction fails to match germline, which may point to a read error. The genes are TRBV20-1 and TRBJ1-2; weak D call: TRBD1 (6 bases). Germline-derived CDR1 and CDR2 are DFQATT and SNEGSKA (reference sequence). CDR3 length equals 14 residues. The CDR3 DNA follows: TGCAGTCCCCCATCAGGACAGCACAACTATGGCTACGGCTTC. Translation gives CSPPSGQHNYGYGF.

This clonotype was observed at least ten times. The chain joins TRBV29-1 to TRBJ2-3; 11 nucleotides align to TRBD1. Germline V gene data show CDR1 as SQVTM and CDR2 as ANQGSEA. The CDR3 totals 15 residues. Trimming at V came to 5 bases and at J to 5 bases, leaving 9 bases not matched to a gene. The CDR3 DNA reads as TGCAGCGTTCTATCCGGGACAGGGGGATTAGATACGCAGTATTTT. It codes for CSVLSGTGGLDTQYF.

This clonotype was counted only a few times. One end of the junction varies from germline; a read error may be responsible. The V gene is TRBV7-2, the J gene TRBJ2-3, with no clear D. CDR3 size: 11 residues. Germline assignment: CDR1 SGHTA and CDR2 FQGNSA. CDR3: CASSEDRVRVF. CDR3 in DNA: TGTGCCAGCAGCGAGGATAGGGTTCGGGTCTTT. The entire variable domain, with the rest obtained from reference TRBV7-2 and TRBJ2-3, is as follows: GAGVSQSPSNKVTEKGKDVELRCDPISGHTALYWYRQSLGQGLEFLIYFQGNSAPDKSGLPSDRFSAERTGGSVSTLTIQRTQQEDSAVYLCASSEDRVRVFGPGTRLTVL.

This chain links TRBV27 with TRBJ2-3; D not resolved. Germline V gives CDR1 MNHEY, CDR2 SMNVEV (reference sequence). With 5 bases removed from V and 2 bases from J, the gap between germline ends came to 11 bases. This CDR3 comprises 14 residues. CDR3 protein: CASSPLGITDTQYF. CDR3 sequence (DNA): TGTGCCAGCAGTCCATTGGGGATCACAGATACGCAGTATTTT.

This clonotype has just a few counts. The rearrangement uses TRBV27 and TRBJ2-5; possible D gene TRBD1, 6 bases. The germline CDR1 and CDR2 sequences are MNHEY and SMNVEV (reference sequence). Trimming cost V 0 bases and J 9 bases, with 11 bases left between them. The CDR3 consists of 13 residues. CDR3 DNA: TGTGCCAGCAGTTTATCGGATGGGGGCGCCCAGTACTTC. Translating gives CASSLSDGGAQYF.

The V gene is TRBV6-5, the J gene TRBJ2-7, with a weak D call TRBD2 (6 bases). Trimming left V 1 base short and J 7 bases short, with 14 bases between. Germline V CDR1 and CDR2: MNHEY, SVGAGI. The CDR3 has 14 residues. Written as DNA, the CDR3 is TGTGCCAGCAGTTACTGGGGCGGGGCCTGGGAGCAGTACTTC. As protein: CASSYWGGAWEQYF.

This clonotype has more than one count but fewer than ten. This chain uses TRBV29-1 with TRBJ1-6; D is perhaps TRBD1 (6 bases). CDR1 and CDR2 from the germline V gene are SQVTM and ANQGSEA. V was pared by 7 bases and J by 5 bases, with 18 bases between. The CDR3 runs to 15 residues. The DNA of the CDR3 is TGCAGCGCGTCAACCGGGACATTGAATAATTCACCCCTCCACTTT. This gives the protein CSASTGTLNNSPLHF.

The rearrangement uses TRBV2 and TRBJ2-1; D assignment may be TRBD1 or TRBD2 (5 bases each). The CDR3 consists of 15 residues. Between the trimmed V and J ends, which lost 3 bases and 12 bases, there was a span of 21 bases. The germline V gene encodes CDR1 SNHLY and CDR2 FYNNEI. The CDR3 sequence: CASSDGVRGRMVQFF. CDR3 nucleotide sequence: TGTGCCAGCAGTGACGGCGTACGGGGCCGGATGGTGCAGTTCTTC.

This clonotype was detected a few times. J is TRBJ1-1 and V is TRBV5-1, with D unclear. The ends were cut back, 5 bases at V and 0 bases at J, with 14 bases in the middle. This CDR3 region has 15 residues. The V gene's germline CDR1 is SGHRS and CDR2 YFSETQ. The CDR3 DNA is TGCGCCAGCAGACAAGAGGCGGGGATGAACACTGAAGCTTTCTTT. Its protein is CASRQEAGMNTEAFF.

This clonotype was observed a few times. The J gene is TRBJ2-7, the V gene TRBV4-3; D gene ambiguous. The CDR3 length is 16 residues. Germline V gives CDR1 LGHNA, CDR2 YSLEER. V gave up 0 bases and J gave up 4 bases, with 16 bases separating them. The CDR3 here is CASSQEDGPGNYEQYF. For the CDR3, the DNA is TGCGCCAGCAGCCAAGAGGACGGTCCTGGTAATTACGAGCAGTACTTC.

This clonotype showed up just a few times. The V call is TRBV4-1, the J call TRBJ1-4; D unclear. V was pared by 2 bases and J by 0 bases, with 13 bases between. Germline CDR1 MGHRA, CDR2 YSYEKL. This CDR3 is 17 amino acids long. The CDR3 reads CASSQLIPRATNEKLFF. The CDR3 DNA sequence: TGCGCCAGCAGCCAACTTATCCCCCGGGCAACTAATGAAAAACTGTTTTTT.

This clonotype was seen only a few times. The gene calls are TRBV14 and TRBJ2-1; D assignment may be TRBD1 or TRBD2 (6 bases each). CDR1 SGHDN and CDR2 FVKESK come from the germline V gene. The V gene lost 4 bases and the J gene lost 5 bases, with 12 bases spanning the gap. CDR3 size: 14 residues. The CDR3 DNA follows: TGTGCCAGCAGCCCGGGGGCGTCCCACAATGAGCAGTTCTTC. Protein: CASSPGASHNEQFF.

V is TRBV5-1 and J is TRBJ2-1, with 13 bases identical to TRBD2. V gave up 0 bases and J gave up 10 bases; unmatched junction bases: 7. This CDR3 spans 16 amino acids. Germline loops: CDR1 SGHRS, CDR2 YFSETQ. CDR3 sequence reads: CASSLGLAGGGTEQFF. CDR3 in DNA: TGCGCCAGCAGCTTGGGACTAGCGGGGGGAGGTACCGAGCAGTTCTTC.

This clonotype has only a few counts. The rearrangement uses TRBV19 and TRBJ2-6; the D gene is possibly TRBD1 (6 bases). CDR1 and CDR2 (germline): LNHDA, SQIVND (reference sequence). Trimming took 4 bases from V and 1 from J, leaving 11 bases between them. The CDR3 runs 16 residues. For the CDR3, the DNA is TGTGCCAGTAGTAAACAGGGACCATCTGGGGCCAACGTCCTGACTTTC. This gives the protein CASSKQGPSGANVLTF.

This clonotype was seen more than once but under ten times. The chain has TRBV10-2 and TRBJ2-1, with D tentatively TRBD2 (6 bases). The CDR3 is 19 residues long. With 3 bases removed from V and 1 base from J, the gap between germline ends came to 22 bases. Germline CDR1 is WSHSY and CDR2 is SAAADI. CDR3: CASSEGFRSTGVSYNEQFF. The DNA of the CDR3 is TGCGCCAGCAGTGAAGGATTCCGAAGTACGGGGGTATCCTACAATGAGCAGTTCTTC.

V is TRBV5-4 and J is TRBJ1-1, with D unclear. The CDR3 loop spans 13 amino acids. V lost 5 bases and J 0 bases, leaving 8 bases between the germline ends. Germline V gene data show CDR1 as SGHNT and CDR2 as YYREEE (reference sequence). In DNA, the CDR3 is TGTGCCAGCAGTTGGCCCATGAACACTGAAGCTTTCTTT. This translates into CASSWPMNTEAFF.

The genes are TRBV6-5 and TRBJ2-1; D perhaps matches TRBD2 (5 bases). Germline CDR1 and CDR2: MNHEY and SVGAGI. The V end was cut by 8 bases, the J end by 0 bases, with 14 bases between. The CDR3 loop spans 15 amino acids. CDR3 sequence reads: CASGRRFSSYNEQFF. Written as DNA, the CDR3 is TGTGCCAGCGGTAGGAGGTTCTCCTCCTACAATGAGCAGTTCTTC.

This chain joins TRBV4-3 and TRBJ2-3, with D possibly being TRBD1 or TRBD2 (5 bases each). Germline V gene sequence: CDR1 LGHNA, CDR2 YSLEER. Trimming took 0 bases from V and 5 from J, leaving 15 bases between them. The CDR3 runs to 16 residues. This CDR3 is CASSQDNTKGRDTQYF. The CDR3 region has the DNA TGCGCCAGCAGCCAAGATAACACTAAGGGACGAGATACGCAGTATTTT.

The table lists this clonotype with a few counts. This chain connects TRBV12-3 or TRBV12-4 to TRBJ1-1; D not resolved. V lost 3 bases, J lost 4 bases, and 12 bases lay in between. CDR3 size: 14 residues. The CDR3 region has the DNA TGTGCCAGCAGTTTTGGGAAAGTAAGCACTGAAGCTTTCTTT. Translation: CASSFGKVSTEAFF.

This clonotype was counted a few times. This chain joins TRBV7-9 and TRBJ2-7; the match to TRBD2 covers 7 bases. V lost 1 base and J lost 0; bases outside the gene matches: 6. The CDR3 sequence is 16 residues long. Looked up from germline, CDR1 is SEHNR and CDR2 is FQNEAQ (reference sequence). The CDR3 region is CASSLGLAASSYEQYF. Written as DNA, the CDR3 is TGTGCCAGCAGCTTAGGGCTAGCGGCGAGCTCCTACGAGCAGTACTTC.

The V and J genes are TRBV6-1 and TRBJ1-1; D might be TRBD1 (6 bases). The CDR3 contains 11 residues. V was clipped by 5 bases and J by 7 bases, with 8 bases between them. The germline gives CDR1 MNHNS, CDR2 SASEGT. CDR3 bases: TGTGCCAGCAGTAGGACAGATGAAGCTTTCTTT. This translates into CASSRTDEAFF.

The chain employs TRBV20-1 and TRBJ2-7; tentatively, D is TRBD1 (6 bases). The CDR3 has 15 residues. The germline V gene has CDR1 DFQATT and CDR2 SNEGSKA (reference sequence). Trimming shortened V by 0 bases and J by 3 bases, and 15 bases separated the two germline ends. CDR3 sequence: CSARDGRGVGYEQYF. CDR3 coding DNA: TGCAGTGCTAGAGATGGCAGGGGTGTTGGCTACGAGCAGTACTTC.

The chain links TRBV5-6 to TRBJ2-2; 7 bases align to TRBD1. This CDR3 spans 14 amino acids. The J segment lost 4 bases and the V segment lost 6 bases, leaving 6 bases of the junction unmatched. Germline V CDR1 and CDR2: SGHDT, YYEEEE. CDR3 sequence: CASNQQGITGELFF. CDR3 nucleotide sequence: TGTGCCAGCAACCAACAGGGGATCACCGGGGAGCTGTTTTTT.

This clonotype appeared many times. CDR3 residues: CASSYAAGRFFGAFF. The CDR3 DNA sequence: TGTGCCAGCAGTTACGCGGCAGGGCGGTTCTTTGGAGCTTTCTTT. The rearrangement links TRBV6-5 to TRBJ1-1, with D possibly being TRBD1 (5 bases). CDR3 length: 15 amino acids. Trimming left V 2 bases short and J 10 bases short, with 20 bases between. Germline assignment: CDR1 MNHEY and CDR2 SVGAGI.

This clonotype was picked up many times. CDR3 coding DNA: TGTGCCAGCAGTGAAGTGGCAGGACCTTGGGAGCAGTATTTT. Its protein product is CASSEVAGPWEQYF. The chain links TRBV6-1 to TRBJ2-3; D is unresolved. This CDR3 is 14 amino acids long. The germline gives CDR1 MNHNS, CDR2 SASEGT. V was shortened by 1 base and J by 11 bases, with 16 bases between the two germline ends.

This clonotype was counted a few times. This CDR3 reads CASSPRGTGAGGNYGYTF. The CDR3 DNA is TGTGCCAGCAGCCCAAGGGGGACAGGGGCTGGCGGGAACTATGGCTACACCTTC. This chain joins TRBV7-9 and TRBJ1-2; 10 nucleotides match TRBD1. This CDR3 contains 18 residues. The V segment lost 5 bases and the J segment 2 bases; nucleotides outside the gene matches: 14. The germline CDR1 and CDR2 sequences are SEHNR and FQNEAQ (reference sequence). The entire variable domain, with the rest obtained from reference TRBV7-9 and TRBJ1-2, is as follows: DTGVSQNPRHKITKRGQNVTFRCDPISEHNRLYWYRQTLGQGPEFLTYFQNEAQLEKSRLLSDRFSAERPKGSFSTLEIQRTEQGDSAMYLCASSPRGTGAGGNYGYTFGSGTRLTVV.